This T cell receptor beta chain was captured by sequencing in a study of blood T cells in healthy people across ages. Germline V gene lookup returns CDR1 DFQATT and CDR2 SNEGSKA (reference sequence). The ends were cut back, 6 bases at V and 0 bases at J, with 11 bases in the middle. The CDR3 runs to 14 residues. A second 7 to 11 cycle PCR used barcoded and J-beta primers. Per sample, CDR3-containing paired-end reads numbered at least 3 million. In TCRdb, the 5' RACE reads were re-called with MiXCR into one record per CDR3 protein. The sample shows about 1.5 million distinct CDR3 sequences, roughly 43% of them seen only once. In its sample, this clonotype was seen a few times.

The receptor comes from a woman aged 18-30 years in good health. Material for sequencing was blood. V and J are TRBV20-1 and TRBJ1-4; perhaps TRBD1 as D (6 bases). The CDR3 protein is CSALGGATNEKLFF. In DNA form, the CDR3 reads TGCAGTGCCTTAGGGGGGGCAACTAATGAAAAACTGTTTTTT.